The 20 T cell receptor beta chains reported below all come from one sample, sequenced in a study of identical twins. TCRdb independently ran MiXCR on the 5' RACE reads; one entry per CDR3 protein. Altogether about 660,000 distinct CDR3 sequences are present, 8.5% to 9.5% being singletons, with the ten largest covering 0.98%. The same data also went into a second study, on yellow fever vaccine responses in identical twins.

The sequencing sample was made of PBMCs. The receptors derive from a woman younger than 30 in good health.

The CDR3 DNA sequence: TGTGCCAGCAGTTATAGACCCGGGACAGGGGTTGAGCAGTACTTC. Translated: CASSYRPGTGVEQYF. The chain employs TRBV9 and TRBJ2-7, with 10 bases that match TRBD1. The J segment lost 7 bases and the V segment lost 5 bases, leaving 12 bases of the junction unmatched. Germline CDR1 reads SGDLS; CDR2 reads YYNGEE. The CDR3 runs to 15 residues.

This clonotype was observed many times. The J gene is TRBJ2-4, the V gene TRBV29-1, with D tentatively TRBD1 or TRBD2 (5 bases each). CDR1 and CDR2 from the germline V gene are SQVTM and ANQGSEA. Trimming cost V 6 bases and J 1 base, with 10 bases left between them. The CDR3 has 13 amino acids. The DNA for the CDR3 is TGCAGCGTCGGCGAGGGGGCCAAAAACATTCAGTACTTC. Amino acid sequence: CSVGEGAKNIQYF.

This clonotype showed up just a few times. The chain recombines TRBV6-2 or TRBV6-3 with TRBJ2-2, with TRBD2 identical over 14 bases. The CDR3 extends over 18 amino acids. With V trimmed by 7 bases and J by 7 bases, 14 bases remained unmatched. The germline V gene encodes CDR1 MNHEY and CDR2 SVGEGT. The CDR3: CASTIGKPGLAGVGELFF. CDR3 DNA: TGTGCCAGCACCATAGGAAAACCGGGACTAGCGGGAGTCGGGGAGCTGTTTTTT.

This chain connects TRBV20-1 to TRBJ2-1, with 7 bases fitting TRBD2. After removal of 5 bases from V and 8 bases from J, the junction contained 3 bases not matched to a gene. CDR1 is DFQATT, CDR2 SNEGSKA, per germline (reference sequence). The CDR3 contains 11 residues. The CDR3 spells CSALTSYEQFF. The CDR3 nucleotides read TGCAGTGCTCTGACTAGCTATGAGCAGTTCTTC.

This clonotype was found a few times. The V and J genes are TRBV20-1 and TRBJ2-7, with D unresolved. CDR3 length: 13 amino acids. The germline V gene has CDR1 DFQATT and CDR2 SNEGSKA (reference sequence). V gave up 2 bases and J gave up 1 base, with 9 bases separating them. The CDR3 loop reads CSARILVSYEQYF. In DNA form, the CDR3 reads TGCAGTGCTAGAATACTTGTATCCTACGAGCAGTACTTC.

This clonotype has a count of ten or more. The V gene is TRBV12-3 or TRBV12-4, the J gene TRBJ2-1; 12 bases align to TRBD2. After removal of 3 bases from V and 9 bases from J, the junction contained 12 bases not matched to a gene. The CDR3 consists of 17 residues. CDR3 amino acids: CASSFSLAGGGIGEQFF. In nucleotides, the CDR3 is TGTGCCAGCAGTTTCTCACTAGCGGGAGGTGGGATTGGTGAGCAGTTCTTC.

This sequence joins TRBV7-8 and TRBJ1-2; no reliable D call. V was trimmed by 2 bases and J by 3 bases, leaving 10 bases between them. In germline, CDR1 is SGHVS, CDR2 FQNEAQ. The CDR3 consists of 14 residues. Here the CDR3 DNA reads TGTGCCAGCAGCTTAAGGCAGGTTGACTATGGCTACACCTTC. Translation: CASSLRQVDYGYTF.

This clonotype came up a few times. J is TRBJ1-1 and V is TRBV27; D uncertain. The V end was cut by 6 bases, the J end by 1 base, with 15 bases between. This CDR3 is 15 amino acids long. Germline CDR1 reads MNHEY; CDR2 reads SMNVEV (reference sequence). CDR3 DNA sequence: TGTGCCAGCAGGCTGGACGGAACCCCGAACACTGAAGCTTTCTTT. Its translation is CASRLDGTPNTEAFF.

This clonotype appeared many times. The CDR3 DNA reads TGTGCCAGCAGACTGGACAGGGGGCCGAACACCGGGGAGCTGTTTTTT. Amino acid sequence: CASRLDRGPNTGELFF. The chain combines TRBV7-9 with TRBJ2-2; TRBD1 matches at 11 bases. This CDR3 comprises 16 residues. From germline, CDR1 is SEHNR and CDR2 FQNEAQ (reference sequence). V lost 6 bases and J lost 0; bases outside the gene matches: 3.

This rearrangement joins TRBV6-5 to TRBJ2-7; 8 nucleotides match TRBD1. V was clipped by 4 bases and J by 7 bases; unmatched bases: 9. The CDR3 is 14 amino acids. Germline CDR1 reads MNHEY; CDR2 reads SVGAGI. The CDR3 DNA reads TGTGCCAGCAGTTCCCTTCGACAGGGGCGGGAGCAGTACTTC. Its translation: CASSSLRQGREQYF.

The chain carries TRBV6-1 and TRBJ2-7; D unclear. Germline assignment: CDR1 MNHNS and CDR2 SASEGT. Between the trimmed V and J ends, which lost 5 bases and 0 bases, there was a span of 14 bases. The CDR3 is 15 amino acids. The CDR3 DNA is TGTGCCAGCAGTACCTCTCTCTCTGGCTCCTACGAGCAGTACTTC. Its protein is CASSTSLSGSYEQYF.

This chain joins TRBV20-1 and TRBJ2-7; D call uncertain. Trimming removed 0 bases at V and 0 bases at J, with 12 bases between. The CDR3 is 15 residues long. Per the germline V gene, CDR1 is DFQATT and CDR2 is SNEGSKA (reference sequence). In DNA, the CDR3 is TGCAGTGCTAGAGATCGACACCTTAGCTCCTACGAGCAGTACTTC. It specifies CSARDRHLSSYEQYF.

This clonotype has a count of ten or more. The chain uses TRBV4-3 and TRBJ2-2; D is uncertain. The CDR3 extends over 16 amino acids. CDR1 is LGHNA and CDR2 is YSLEER in the germline V gene. V lost 0 bases, J lost 6 bases, and 14 bases lay in between. The CDR3 is CASSQEAVTEPGELFF. Written as DNA, the CDR3 is TGCGCCAGCAGCCAAGAGGCTGTTACGGAACCCGGGGAGCTGTTTTTT.

In this sample, this clonotype turned up many times. The rearrangement links TRBV4-1 to TRBJ2-3; 10 positions agree with TRBD2. Trimming removed 0 bases from V and 3 bases from J; junction bases left unmatched: 3. The germline gives CDR1 MGHRA, CDR2 YSYEKL. This CDR3 has 16 residues. The CDR3 protein is CASSQDLAGATDTQYF. The CDR3, as DNA: TGCGCCAGCAGCCAAGATCTAGCGGGAGCGACAGATACGCAGTATTTT.

The table lists this clonotype with a few counts. The chain uses TRBV5-1 and TRBJ1-4; TRBD1 matches 8 bases. Unmatched junction bases numbered 6, after V lost 4 bases and J lost 7 bases. Germline CDR1 SGHRS, CDR2 YFSETQ. The CDR3 is 14 amino acids. CDR3 amino acids: CASSPTGGSEKLFF. The CDR3 bases are TGCGCCAGCAGCCCAACAGGGGGTAGTGAAAAACTGTTTTTT.

This sequence joins TRBV5-1 and TRBJ2-1; 7 nucleotides align to TRBD1. The V and J ends lost 0 bases and 5 bases, in that order; junction bases with no gene match: 5. The CDR3 runs to 15 residues. CDR1 and CDR2 (germline): SGHRS, YFSETQ. As DNA, the CDR3 is TGCGCCAGCAGCTTGGGGGACAGATCAGACAATGAGCAGTTCTTC. Translation gives CASSLGDRSDNEQFF.

The rearrangement links TRBV29-1 to TRBJ2-1; D unresolved. V was cut by 2 bases and J by 3 bases, with 8 bases left in between. This CDR3 has 13 amino acids. Germline V gives CDR1 SQVTM, CDR2 ANQGSEA. In DNA form, the CDR3 reads TGCAGCGTTGAATATTGGGACTACAATGAGCAGTTCTTC. Its translation: CSVEYWDYNEQFF.

This clonotype was seen a handful of times. V and J are TRBV28 and TRBJ1-2; 11 bases match TRBD1. Losses at the gene ends were 6 bases for V and 7 bases for J; bases not matched to a gene: 7. Germline-derived CDR1 and CDR2 are MDHEN and SYDVKM. This CDR3 spans 14 amino acids. CDR3 protein: CASRSGQGARGYTF. Here the CDR3 DNA reads TGTGCCAGCAGATCCGGACAGGGGGCTCGTGGCTACACCTTC.

This clonotype was recorded a few times. This chain uses TRBV3-1 with TRBJ2-6; D call uncertain. This CDR3 has 18 residues. The V gene's germline CDR1 is LGHDT and CDR2 YNNKEL (reference sequence). Trimming shortened V by 0 bases and J by 0 bases, and 12 bases separated the two germline ends. The CDR3 is CASSQDRAAFSGANVLTF. Here the CDR3 DNA reads TGTGCCAGCAGCCAAGATAGGGCAGCGTTCTCTGGGGCCAACGTCCTGACTTTC.

The chain uses TRBV19 and TRBJ2-3, with 7 bases identical to TRBD1. The V gene's germline CDR1 is LNHDA and CDR2 SQIVND (reference sequence). J was trimmed by 3 bases and V by 1 base; bases with no gene match: 10. There are 17 residues in the CDR3. Here the CDR3 DNA reads TGTGCCAGTAGTATAGCGACCGGGACAGCAACAACAGATACGCAGTATTTT. Protein sequence: CASSIATGTATTDTQYF.